These 21 T cell receptor beta chains originate from one sample sequenced in a study of cytomegalovirus exposure and HLA in healthy donors. PCR involved 60 Vbeta and 13 Jbeta primers. Profiling relied on immunoSEQ multiplex PCR, and the TCRdb table lists in-frame clones only, not all of them. Among 76,000 or so clones, around 70% were seen once, and the ten largest hold about 16%. The sample comprised PBMCs. The origin of the receptors is a woman aged 40-49 years in good health and CMV-seropositive.

With regard to this clone: Given the absence of the conserved phenylalanine or tryptophan at the CDR3 end, a read error is likely. In the same sample, other DNA sequences code for this CDR3. The chain combines TRBV5-6 with TRBJ1-1, with D maybe TRBD1 (5 bases). CDR1 is SGHDT, CDR2 YYEEEE, per germline. The CDR3 consists of 16 residues. CDR3 sequence reads: CASSLFGTGGNTDAFC. CDR3 DNA sequence: TGTGCCAGCAGCTTGTTCGGGACCGGGGGTAACACTGATGCTTTCTGT.

In its sample, this clone was seen once. The rearrangement joins TRBV4-1 to TRBJ2-1; TRBD1 matches at 7 bases. CDR3 length equals 16 residues. Germline values: CDR1 MGHRA, CDR2 YSYEKL. After removal of 0 bases from V and 1 base from J, the junction contained 3 bases not matched to a gene. CDR3 in DNA: TGCGCCAGCAGCCAAGAACAGGGGCTTTCCTACAATGAGCAGTTCTTC. Its translation: CASSQEQGLSYNEQFF.

This clone was found once. The DNA of the CDR3 is TGTGCCAGTAGAGAGGGACTAGCGGGATACGAGCAGTACTTC. Amino acid sequence: CASREGLAGYEQYF. This chain uses TRBV27 with TRBJ2-7, with 13 bases that match TRBD2. CDR1 is MNHEY, CDR2 SMNVEV, per germline (reference sequence). V shed 9 bases, J shed 4 bases, and the junction held 6 bases outside the gene matches. The CDR3 contains 14 residues.

The chain couples TRBV7-2 to TRBJ2-7; 8 nucleotides align to TRBD2. The CDR3 spans 14 residues. The junction had 4 bases not matched to a gene; V was cut back by 3 bases and J by 3 bases. Germline V gives CDR1 SGHTA, CDR2 FQGNSA. CDR3 DNA sequence: TGTGCCAGCAGCTTTACTAGCGGAGTCTACGAGCAGTACTTC. Protein sequence: CASSFTSGVYEQYF.

About this clone itself: This likely stems from a read error, as it lies one base from a far larger clone. The same CDR3 is also encoded by other DNA sequences in this sample. The chain employs TRBV5-6 and TRBJ1-1; TRBD1 aligns across 11 bases. CDR1 and CDR2 (germline): SGHDT, YYEEEE. This CDR3 contains 16 residues. CDR3 protein: CGSSLFGTGGNTEAFF. CDR3 bases: TGTGGCAGCAGCTTGTTCGGGACAGGGGGTAACACTGAAGCTTTCTTT.

This clone was counted a single time. The V gene is TRBV5-4, the J gene TRBJ2-3, with 8 nucleotides matching TRBD1. Germline V gene sequence: CDR1 SGHNT, CDR2 YYREEE (reference sequence). The CDR3 spans 16 residues. The V and J ends lost 1 base and 2 bases, in that order; junction bases with no gene match: 6. DNA for the CDR3: TGTGCCAGCAGCTTGAACGACAGGGGATACACAGATACGCAGTATTTT. It yields the protein CASSLNDRGYTDTQYF.

This clone was recorded only once. This chain connects TRBV5-1 to TRBJ2-2; possibly TRBD1 for D (6 bases). The CDR3 extends over 15 amino acids. Trimming took off 0 bases at V and 4 bases at J, with 10 bases between the two ends. Germline CDR1 SGHRS, CDR2 YFSETQ. This chain's CDR3 is CASSLGNRATGELFF. The CDR3 bases are TGCGCCAGCAGCTTGGGTAACAGGGCCACCGGGGAGCTGTTTTTT.

CDR3 sequence reads: CASSGGLYGYTF. The CDR3 DNA reads as TGTGCCAGCAGTGGCGGACTCTATGGCTACACCTTC. V gene TRBV28 combines with J gene TRBJ1-2; D unclear. The germline V gene has CDR1 MDHEN and CDR2 SYDVKM. The germline V and J ends were trimmed by 5 bases and 4 bases, with 8 bases remaining between them. The CDR3 consists of 12 residues.

The gene calls are TRBV14 and TRBJ1-2; 9 bases are a match to TRBD1. Unmatched junction bases numbered 9, after V lost 5 bases and J lost 5 bases. Per germline, CDR1 SGHDN and CDR2 FVKESK. The CDR3 has 15 residues. This CDR3 reads CASSAQTGTGYGYTF. CDR3 DNA: TGTGCCAGCAGCGCCCAGACCGGGACAGGGTATGGCTACACCTTC.

This clone turned up a few times. The genes are TRBV7-3 and TRBJ2-5; D not resolved. V dropped 2 bases and J dropped 3 bases, with 7 bases sitting between them. Germline V gives CDR1 SGHTA, CDR2 FQGTGA. The CDR3 consists of 13 residues. CDR3 coding DNA: TGTGCCAGCAGCTTAGTTGTAGAAGAGACCCAGTACTTC. This codes for CASSLVVEETQYF.

The chain links TRBV11-2 to TRBJ2-7; a weak D match, TRBD1 (5 bases). V shed 1 base and J shed 7 bases, with 20 bases lying between them. This CDR3 is built from 16 residues. Germline V gives CDR1 SGHAT, CDR2 FQNNGV. The CDR3 spells CASSLGKQELRWEQYF. Written as DNA, the CDR3 is TGTGCCAGCAGCTTAGGGAAACAGGAGCTACGCTGGGAGCAGTACTTC.

V is TRBV6-6 and J is TRBJ1-1; D is unclear. The V end was cut by 0 bases, the J end by 0 bases, with 8 bases between. Germline CDR1 and CDR2: MNHNY and SVGAGI (reference sequence). The CDR3 is 15 residues long. The chain's CDR3 is CASSYSPGLNTEAFF. The CDR3 nucleotides read TGTGCCAGCAGTTACTCGCCGGGTTTGAACACTGAAGCTTTCTTT.

The chain recombines TRBV7-9 with TRBJ1-1; maybe TRBD1 (6 bases). Trimming removed 5 bases from V and 1 base from J, with 17 bases in between. The CDR3 length is 16 residues. Looked up from germline, CDR1 is SEHNR and CDR2 is FQNEAQ (reference sequence). Here the CDR3 DNA reads TGTGCCAGCAGCGGGGGCGCGGATGGAGGGAACACTGAAGCTTTCTTT. The encoded protein is CASSGGADGGNTEAFF.

The chain links TRBV27 to TRBJ1-2; no firm D call. Trimming pared 7 bases from V and 7 bases from J, leaving 19 bases between. This CDR3 comprises 14 residues. Germline assignment: CDR1 MNHEY and CDR2 SMNVEV (reference sequence). The CDR3 region is CASTPNGRAGGYTF. CDR3 nucleotides: TGTGCCAGCACCCCTAATGGGAGGGCTGGTGGCTACACCTTC.

The table lists this clone with a few counts. The rearrangement uses TRBV6-1 and TRBJ1-1, with TRBD1 matching 8 bases. Germline V lookup: CDR1 MNHNS, CDR2 SASEGT. With 6 bases clipped from V and 4 bases from J, the junction kept 7 bases outside the gene matches. The length of the CDR3 is 14 residues. The CDR3 protein is CASRLDRAGTEAFF. CDR3 DNA: TGTGCCAGCAGACTGGACAGGGCGGGCACTGAAGCTTTCTTT.

This chain joins TRBV15 and TRBJ2-1, with TRBD2 as a possible D gene (5 bases). In germline, CDR1 is LNHNV, CDR2 YYDKDF (reference sequence). The CDR3 is 15 amino acids. The V and J ends lost 2 bases and 5 bases respectively, with 13 bases between them. CDR3 DNA sequence: TGTGCCACCAGCAGAAACCGAGGGCTAGACAATGAGCAGTTCTTC. This translates into CATSRNRGLDNEQFF.

The V and J genes are TRBV29-1 and TRBJ2-3; D is perhaps TRBD2 (6 bases). The germline gives CDR1 SQVTM, CDR2 ANQGSEA. The ends were cut back, 7 bases at V and 0 bases at J, with 14 bases in the middle. The length of the CDR3 is 14 residues. The CDR3: CSARDFSSTDTQYF. DNA for the CDR3: TGCAGCGCTAGGGACTTTTCTAGCACAGATACGCAGTATTTT.

This clone was observed a handful of times. The chain has TRBV19 and TRBJ1-1; 8 bases agree with TRBD1. J was trimmed by 5 bases and V by 5 bases; bases with no gene match: 7. Germline CDR1 is LNHDA and CDR2 is SQIVND (reference sequence). The CDR3 length is 14 residues. In nucleotides, the CDR3 is TGTGCCAGTAGTTTGAAAACAGGGGGAACTGAAGCTTTCTTT. Protein sequence: CASSLKTGGTEAFF.

This clone was seen a handful of times. V and J are TRBV6-6 and TRBJ1-1; 7 bases line up with TRBD1. The CDR3 covers 15 residues. The germline CDR1 and CDR2 sequences are MNHNY and SVGAGI (reference sequence). V lost 6 bases and J lost 0; bases outside the gene matches: 7. The CDR3 loop reads CASRTPQGLNTEAFF. The CDR3 bases are TGTGCCAGCAGAACTCCACAGGGGCTGAACACTGAAGCTTTCTTT.

This sequence joins TRBV6-5 and TRBJ2-3, with TRBD2 matching over 13 bases. This CDR3 has 15 residues. The V gene end was trimmed by 6 bases and the J gene end by 7 bases; junction bases not matched to a gene: 7. Per the germline V gene, CDR1 is MNHEY and CDR2 is SVGAGI. For the CDR3, the DNA is TGTGCCAGCAGGTCCGGGACTAGCGGGACGTATACGCAGTATTTT. Its protein is CASRSGTSGTYTQYF.

V gene TRBV7-9 combines with J gene TRBJ1-5; D gene ambiguous. Between the trimmed V and J ends, which lost 3 bases and 1 base, there was a span of 16 bases. CDR3 length equals 17 residues. Germline assignment: CDR1 SEHNR and CDR2 FQNEAQ (reference sequence). This CDR3 reads CASSFFTQAMSNQPQHF. Written as DNA, the CDR3 is TGTGCCAGCAGCTTCTTTACGCAGGCAATGAGCAATCAGCCCCAGCATTTT.